The present T cell receptor (beta chain) was sequenced within a study of blood T cells in healthy people across ages. Then a second PCR, running roughly 7 to 11 cycles, was carried out with a sample-barcoded 5' primer and a J-beta primer mix. One entry per CDR3 protein, called by TCRdb with MiXCR from the 5' RACE reads. The data show about 1.6 million distinct CDR3 sequences, with about 32% seen just once and roughly 12% held by the top ten. V shed 1 base, J shed 4 bases, and the junction held 5 bases outside the gene matches. There are 15 residues in the CDR3. The V gene's germline CDR1 is SGHTA and CDR2 FQGNSA.

The source material was blood. This TCR was sampled from a woman in her 30s in good health. The gene calls are TRBV7-2 and TRBJ2-3; 7 positions agree with TRBD2. Written as DNA, the CDR3 is TGTGCCAGCAGCTTAGTTGCGGGGAGGGCAGATACGCAGTATTTT. Its protein is CASSLVAGRADTQYF.